The subject of this entry is one T cell receptor (beta chain). It lacks a known antigen. No much larger clonotype is one base removed from it; base qualities were not supplied. This specimen comes from a study of control samples from healthy donors and cancer patients (TCRdb year 2020). To prepare the library, the immunoSEQ multiplex PCR assay was applied. Imported from immuneACCESS, the table was reduced by TCRdb to in-frame sequences with V and J called. These copies leave out some clones; in studies compared against another copy, an unresolved V gene accounts for under half, and the cause of the remainder is not known. Within this sample are roughly 130,000 clones, with roughly 89% of them counted one time only. In total, the top ten clones hold 11% of the sample. The cysteine opens and the phenylalanine closes a CDR3 of 15 amino acids. Of the read, only the CDR3 DNA is kept; its 45 bases are in frame from base 1. V is shortened by 0 bases, J by 1 base, and the region joining them spans 9 bases. Reading the germline V gene gives CDR1 SGDLS and CDR2 YYNGEE.

The chain is made from TRBV9 and TRBJ2-3, with the D gene uncertain. Sequencing input: blood. This TCR was recovered from a man under 40 in good health. The nucleotide sequence is given as TGTGCCAGCAGCGTAGTTGGGTCAGGCACAGATACGCAGTATTTT. Translated, this gives CASSVVGSGTDTQYF.